Detailed here is one T cell receptor beta chain. The antigen is undetermined. The CDR3 totals 13 residues. V dropped 3 bases and J dropped 8 bases, with 13 bases sitting between them. Germline loops: CDR1 KGHSH, CDR2 LQKENI. The sample originates from a study of OX40 agonist ivuxolimab in advanced cancers. Across the whole study: Six ivuxolimab dose levels, 0.01 to 10 mg/kg, were given intravenously every 2 weeks. With a range of roughly 23 to 79, age averaged approximately 64 years, and 70% to 85% were male.

Study-wide results and caveats: The CD4+ and CD8+ T cells in the blood had expanded clonally by week 6 at 0.1 to 3.0 mg/kg. CD8+ T cells showed, on average, more clonal expansion than CD4+ cells.

Only in-frame clones appear in the TCRdb table, and some are missing; sequencing was by immunoSEQ multiplex PCR. The table shows about 77,000 clones, with 85% occurring only once. Sample: CD4+ or CD8+ T cells sorted from blood, taken in a trial of the OX40 agonist ivuxolimab. The chain is built from TRBV18 and TRBJ1-2; D is undetermined. This TCR derives from an adult with an advanced solid tumor such as melanoma, head and neck, liver or kidney cancer. The CDR3 region has the DNA TGTGCCAGCTCACCGGACCGGGCGGACGGCTACACCTTC. Amino acids: CASSPDRADGYTF. Full variable domain (outside the CDR3, taken from reference TRBV18 and TRBJ1-2): NAGVMQNPRHLVRRRGQEARLRCSPMKGHSHVYWYRQLPEEGLKFMVYLQKENIIDESGMPKERFSAEFPKEGPSILRIQQVVRGDSAAYFCASSPDRADGYTFGSGTRLTVV.